These T cell receptor beta chains were read from a single sample in a study of OX40 agonist ivuxolimab in advanced cancers. TCRdb's copy holds only in-frame clones and misses some; the assay was immunoSEQ multiplex PCR. The table has about 68,000 clones, under 90% seen once. The sequences come from CD4+ or CD8+ T cells sorted from blood, collected in a trial of the OX40 agonist ivuxolimab. The receptor set was obtained from an adult with an advanced solid tumor such as melanoma, head and neck, liver or kidney cancer. Each CDR3 is given with its conserved first and last residue. D genes are given only for firm matches. A row's size may be missing; if present it is once, few, many or a size class.

clone_size: .
v_call: TRBV6-6
j_call: TRBJ1-2
d_call: .
cdr3_nt: TGTGCCAGCAGTTATGAGGGAGGGATTCGAGGCTACACCTTC
cdr3_aa: CASSYEGGIRGYTF

clone_size: .
v_call: TRBV7-9
j_call: TRBJ1-2
d_call: TRBD1
cdr3_nt: TGTGCCAGCATCACGACCACAGGGGGAGGTGGCTACACCTTC
cdr3_aa: CASITTTGGGGYTF

clone_size: .
v_call: TRBV7-9
j_call: TRBJ2-7
d_call: .
cdr3_nt: TGTGCCAGCAGCTCCACAGAGAACTACGAGCAGTACTTC
cdr3_aa: CASSSTENYEQYF

clone_size: .
v_call: TRBV6-5
j_call: TRBJ2-2
d_call: .
cdr3_nt: TGTGCCAGCAGCAAAGGACTCCCGCCACTCGGGGAGCTGTTTTTT
cdr3_aa: CASSKGLPPLGELFF

clone_size: .
v_call: TRBV4-1
j_call: TRBJ2-1
d_call: TRBD1
cdr3_nt: TGCGCCAGCAGCCCGCCCGACAGGGGCCCGAATGAGCAGTTCTTC
cdr3_aa: CASSPPDRGPNEQFF

clone_size: .
v_call: TRBV4-3
j_call: TRBJ2-3
d_call: TRBD2
cdr3_nt: TGCGCCAGCAGCGGGCCTAGCGGGGGGGCTTTTGGCGCAGATACGCAGTATTTT
cdr3_aa: CASSGPSGGAFGADTQYF

clone_size: .
v_call: TRBV7-9
j_call: TRBJ1-1
d_call: .
cdr3_nt: TGTGCCAGCAGCTTTGGGTCTGGGAACACTGAAGCTTTCTTT
cdr3_aa: CASSFGSGNTEAFF

clone_size: medium-sized
v_call: TRBV10-3
j_call: TRBJ1-5
d_call: .
cdr3_nt: TGTGCCATCAAAGAGGGTGCAGTACATGCCCTCCTGGAAAAGGAGCCCCAGCATTTT
cdr3_aa: CAIKEGAVHALLEKEPQHF

clone_size: .
v_call: TRBV19
j_call: TRBJ1-1
d_call: TRBD1
cdr3_nt: TGTGCCAGTAGTATAATAACAGGGGGTCCCCCTGAAGCTTTCTTT
cdr3_aa: CASSIITGGPPEAFF

clone_size: .
v_call: TRBV29-1
j_call: TRBJ1-2
d_call: .
cdr3_nt: TGCAGCGTTGAGGGCCAGGGTAGCGGCTACACCTTC
cdr3_aa: CSVEGQGSGYTF

clone_size: .
v_call: TRBV6-5
j_call: TRBJ2-1
d_call: TRBD1
cdr3_nt: TGTGCCAGCAGTCAACAGGGGGTCTACAATGAGCAGTTCTTC
cdr3_aa: CASSQQGVYNEQFF

clone_size: .
v_call: TRBV10-2
j_call: TRBJ1-2
d_call: .
cdr3_nt: TGCGCCAGCAGTGATGCCGAGACAGCCTATGGCTACACCTTC
cdr3_aa: CASSDAETAYGYTF

clone_size: .
v_call: TRBV27
j_call: TRBJ1-5
d_call: .
cdr3_nt: TGTGCCAGCAGTTTACGCTCGAATCAGCCCCAGCATTTT
cdr3_aa: CASSLRSNQPQHF

clone_size: .
v_call: TRBV7-2
j_call: TRBJ1-2
d_call: .
cdr3_nt: TGTGCCAGCAGCTTAGAGAGGGAGGGGCGGGACTATGGTTACACCTTC
cdr3_aa: CASSLEREGRDYGYTF

clone_size: few
v_call: TRBV25-1
j_call: TRBJ1-6
d_call: .
cdr3_nt: TGTGCCAGCAGTGGAGACTCAGGCTCACCCCTCCACTTT
cdr3_aa: CASSGDSGSPLHF

clone_size: once
v_call: TRBV7-9
j_call: TRBJ1-5
d_call: .
cdr3_nt: TGTGCGGGTGGCAGCCCATATAGCAATCAGCCCCAGCATTTT
cdr3_aa: CAGGSPYSNQPQHF